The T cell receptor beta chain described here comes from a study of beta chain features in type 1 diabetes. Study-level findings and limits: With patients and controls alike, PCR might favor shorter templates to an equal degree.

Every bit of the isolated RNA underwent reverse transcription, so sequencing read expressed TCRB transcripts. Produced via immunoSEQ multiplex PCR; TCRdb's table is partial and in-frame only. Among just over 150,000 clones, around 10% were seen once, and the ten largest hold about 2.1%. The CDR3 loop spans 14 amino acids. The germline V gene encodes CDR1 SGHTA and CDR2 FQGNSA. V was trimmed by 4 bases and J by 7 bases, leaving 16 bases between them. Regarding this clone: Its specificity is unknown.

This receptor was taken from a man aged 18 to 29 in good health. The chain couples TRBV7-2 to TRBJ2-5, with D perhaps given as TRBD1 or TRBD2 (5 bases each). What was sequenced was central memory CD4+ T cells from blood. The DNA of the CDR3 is TGTGCCAGCAGCTCAAAGGGTGGGACGGGGACCCAGTACTTC. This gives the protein CASSSKGGTGTQYF.